Listed here are 26 T cell receptor beta chains from one sample, sequenced in a study of chemoradiotherapy in HPV16-positive cancers. The assay was immunoSEQ multiplex PCR, and TCRdb's table has in-frame clones only and misses some. The sample has about a thousand clones, over 65% seen once. This sample comprised tumor tissue, obtained from a patient who underwent chemoradiotherapy. The receptors here all came from a human donor with HPV-associated anogenital cancer.

The rearrangement uses TRBV19 and TRBJ2-7, with 13 bases that match TRBD2. The germline CDR1 and CDR2 sequences are LNHDA and SQIVND (reference sequence). The CDR3 is 13 amino acids. V was pared by 7 bases and J by 7 bases, with 4 bases of the junction left unmatched. CDR3 sequence reads: CASTRTSGSEQYF. CDR3 DNA sequence: TGTGCCAGTACCCGGACTAGCGGGAGTGAGCAGTACTTC.

V usage is TRBV4-2 and J usage is TRBJ1-5; no firm D call. The germline V gene encodes CDR1 LGHNA and CDR2 YNFKEQ. Between the trimmed V and J ends, which lost 4 bases and 5 bases, there was a span of 18 bases. The CDR3 runs 16 residues. CDR3 in amino acids: CASSPEAREEYQPQHF. CDR3 in DNA: TGTGCCAGCAGCCCCGAGGCAAGGGAGGAGTATCAGCCCCAGCATTTT.

Only one count was recorded for this clone. The chain uses TRBV2 and TRBJ2-3; weak D call: TRBD1 (6 bases). The germline V gene has CDR1 SNHLY and CDR2 FYNNEI. CDR3 length: 13 amino acids. V was trimmed by 8 bases and J by 7 bases, leaving 16 bases between them. The CDR3 spells CASDGGREYTQYF. The CDR3 region has the DNA TGTGCCAGCGATGGGGGCAGAGAGTATACGCAGTATTTT.

The CDR3 loop is CASGARPQQYF. The CDR3 DNA is TGTGCCAGTGGGGCTCGTCCACAGCAGTACTTC. This chain uses TRBV6-5 with TRBJ2-7; D might be TRBD1 (5 bases). This CDR3 is 11 amino acids long. The V gene lost 9 bases and the J gene lost 8 bases, with 14 bases spanning the gap. From germline, CDR1 is MNHEY and CDR2 SVGAGI.

This clone was recorded once. This sequence joins TRBV18 and TRBJ2-3; 7 positions match TRBD2. CDR1 KGHSH and CDR2 LQKENI come from the germline V gene. The J segment lost 5 bases and the V segment lost 0 bases, leaving 2 bases of the junction unmatched. The CDR3 length is 14 residues. The CDR3 loop is CASSPPGGKDTQYF. CDR3 sequence (DNA): TGTGCCAGCTCACCACCGGGGGGGAAAGATACGCAGTATTTT.

Only one count was recorded for this clone. This chain connects TRBV7-2 to TRBJ1-2; D uncertain. Per germline, CDR1 SGHTA and CDR2 FQGNSA. This CDR3 region has 15 residues. V lost 2 bases to trimming and J lost 3 bases, with 13 bases between them. The CDR3: CASSLISRGDYGYTF. CDR3 nucleotide sequence: TGTGCCAGCAGCTTAATATCTCGGGGAGACTATGGCTACACCTTC.

On this clone itself: The junction does not match germline at one end; this may be a read error. The chain couples TRBV6-4 to TRBJ1-2; D gene uncertain. The CDR3 is made up of 17 amino acids. Germline CDR1 MRHNA, CDR2 SNTAGT. CDR3 protein: CATSRFSGTRKTYGYTF. The CDR3, as DNA: TGTGCCACCAGTCGGTTCAGTGGTACCAGAAAGACCTATGGCTACACCTTC.

Here the CDR3 reads CASSVSGGSYNEQFF. The CDR3 DNA is TGTGCCAGCAGTGTTAGCGGGGGCTCCTACAATGAGCAGTTCTTC. The rearrangement uses TRBV25-1 and TRBJ2-1; 9 nucleotides line up with TRBD2. V shed 4 bases and J 0 bases; nucleotides not matched to a gene: 1. This CDR3 has 15 amino acids. Per the germline V gene, CDR1 is MGHDK and CDR2 is SYGVNS.

The J gene is TRBJ1-6, the V gene TRBV19; TRBD1 agrees at 12 bases. Germline V lookup: CDR1 LNHDA, CDR2 SQIVND (reference sequence). The CDR3 contains 17 residues. J gave up 6 bases and V 4 bases, and 7 bases lay outside the gene matches. For the CDR3, the DNA is TGTGCCAGTAGTAGAACGGGACAGGGGGCGAGTAATTCACCCCTCCACTTT. This sequence encodes CASSRTGQGASNSPLHF.

The chain recombines TRBV7-2 with TRBJ2-6, with D possibly matching TRBD1 (6 bases). Germline lookup yields CDR1 SGHTA and CDR2 FQGNSA. The V and J ends lost 9 bases and 1 base respectively, with 13 bases between them. CDR3 length equals 15 residues. In DNA, the CDR3 is TGTGCCAGGACAGGTCCCGTGTCTGGGGCCAACGTCCTGACTTTC. It specifies CARTGPVSGANVLTF.

The CDR3 spells CASSPRDSPEKLFF. DNA of the CDR3: TGTGCCAGCTCACCGCGGGACAGCCCTGAAAAACTGTTTTTT. The chain employs TRBV18 and TRBJ1-4; the match to TRBD1 covers 7 bases. There are 14 residues in the CDR3. V gave up 3 bases and J gave up 7 bases; unmatched junction bases: 5. The germline V gene has CDR1 KGHSH and CDR2 LQKENI.

The chain carries TRBV15 and TRBJ2-5; no clear D gene. Germline values: CDR1 LNHNV, CDR2 YYDKDF (reference sequence). The germline V and J ends were trimmed by 0 bases and 2 bases, with 10 bases remaining between them. CDR3 length equals 15 residues. CDR3 residues: CATSRDRAGQETQYF. Written as DNA, the CDR3 is TGTGCCACCAGCAGAGATCGGGCAGGTCAAGAGACCCAGTACTTC.

The rearrangement links TRBV9 to TRBJ2-3, with D uncertain. CDR1 is SGDLS and CDR2 is YYNGEE in the germline V gene. CDR3 length equals 15 residues. The V end was cut by 0 bases, the J end by 6 bases, with 14 bases between. CDR3 nucleotides: TGTGCCAGCAGCGTAGTAGGAATAGCCGCGGATACGCAGTATTTT. The encoded protein is CASSVVGIAADTQYF.

The chain uses TRBV4-1 and TRBJ1-2; D gene uncertain. The germline gives CDR1 MGHRA, CDR2 YSYEKL. This CDR3 is built from 16 residues. V was trimmed by 2 bases and J by 8 bases, leaving 21 bases between them. Written as DNA, the CDR3 is TGCGCCAGCAGCCAACTGATCCTCGGGCTTTCATGGGGCTACACCTTC. Its protein is CASSQLILGLSWGYTF.

This clone was counted a single time. The chain is built from TRBV25-1 and TRBJ2-7; unclear D gene. The ends were cut back, 4 bases at V and 1 base at J, with 2 bases in the middle. Germline CDR1 MGHDK, CDR2 SYGVNS. This CDR3 region has 11 residues. The CDR3 loop is CASSGSYEQYF. The DNA for the CDR3 is TGTGCCAGCAGTGGGTCCTACGAGCAGTACTTC.

CDR3: CASSPQGSGEQFF. Written as DNA, the CDR3 is TGTGCCAGCTCACCACAGGGGTCGGGGGAGCAGTTCTTC. This chain uses TRBV18 with TRBJ2-1; D is tentatively TRBD1 or TRBD2 (5 bases each). The CDR3 has 13 residues. Germline V gives CDR1 KGHSH, CDR2 LQKENI. Trimming shortened V by 1 base and J by 10 bases, and 11 bases separated the two germline ends.

The chain uses TRBV6-4 and TRBJ2-3; D is perhaps TRBD1 or TRBD2 (6 bases each). Germline CDR1 reads MRHNA; CDR2 reads SNTAGT. Deletions cut 3 bases from V and 3 bases from J, with 16 bases between. The CDR3 extends over 16 amino acids. The CDR3 spells CASSERSGGGTDTQYF. CDR3 bases: TGTGCCAGCAGTGAACGAAGCGGAGGGGGAACAGATACGCAGTATTTT.

This rearrangement joins TRBV29-1 to TRBJ2-7; 8 bases align to TRBD1. The junction had 9 bases not matched to a gene; V was cut back by 4 bases and J by 7 bases. The CDR3 consists of 13 residues. The germline V gene has CDR1 SQVTM and CDR2 ANQGSEA. The CDR3, as DNA: TGCAGCGTTGTGGAGACAGGGGCAGGGGAGCAGTACTTC. This translates into CSVVETGAGEQYF.

This sequence joins TRBV6-1 and TRBJ2-4, with D perhaps TRBD2 (6 bases). The V gene's germline CDR1 is MNHNS and CDR2 SASEGT. Trimming pared 4 bases from V and 0 bases from J, leaving 16 bases between. The CDR3 runs 17 residues. DNA for the CDR3: TGTGCCAGCAGTGTTTTCGGGGACGGGGGAGCCAAAAACATTCAGTACTTC. Translating gives CASSVFGDGGAKNIQYF.

The chain employs TRBV5-1 and TRBJ2-5; D is unclear. The germline gives CDR1 SGHRS, CDR2 YFSETQ. V was trimmed by 4 bases and J by 2 bases, leaving 6 bases between them. This CDR3 is 12 amino acids long. The CDR3 sequence: CASSPTQETQYF. The CDR3 DNA is TGCGCCAGCAGCCCCACTCAAGAGACCCAGTACTTC.

The V call is TRBV7-2, the J call TRBJ2-7; tentatively, D is TRBD1 (5 bases). This CDR3 spans 14 amino acids. Germline CDR1 is SGHTA and CDR2 is FQGNSA. The ends were cut back, 1 base at V and 5 bases at J, with 12 bases in the middle. CDR3 protein: CASSLGSRVNEQYF. As DNA, the CDR3 is TGTGCCAGCAGCTTAGGGTCCAGGGTGAACGAGCAGTACTTC.

The gene calls are TRBV5-6 and TRBJ1-5; D not resolved. The germline CDR1 and CDR2 sequences are SGHDT and YYEEEE. Trimming pared 2 bases from V and 9 bases from J, leaving 9 bases between. The CDR3 covers 12 residues. CDR3 nucleotides: TGTGCCAGCAGCTTCGGACGGGCGCCCCAGCATTTT. Protein sequence: CASSFGRAPQHF.

A few counts support this clone. V and J are TRBV7-9 and TRBJ1-2; no firm D call. Trimming shortened V by 3 bases and J by 8 bases, and 10 bases separated the two germline ends. CDR1 is SEHNR, CDR2 FQNEAQ, per germline (reference sequence). The CDR3 is made up of 12 amino acids. The CDR3 reads CASSFSGGGYTF. The CDR3 bases are TGTGCCAGCAGCTTTTCAGGAGGGGGCTACACCTTC. Complete variable domain (other parts from reference TRBV7-9 and TRBJ1-2): DTGVSQNPRHKITKRGQNVTFRCDPISEHNRLYWYRQTLGQGPEFLTYFQNEAQLEKSRLLSDRFSAERPKGSFSTLEIQRTEQGDSAMYLCASSFSGGGYTFGSGTRLTVV.

The V gene is TRBV30, the J gene TRBJ1-1; tentatively, D is TRBD1 (5 bases). Germline CDR1 GTSNPN, CDR2 SVGIG (reference sequence). Deletions cut 3 bases from V and 8 bases from J, with 13 bases between. The CDR3 runs to 12 residues. This CDR3 is CAWRGEGMEAFF. DNA of the CDR3: TGTGCCTGGAGGGGGGAGGGTATGGAAGCTTTCTTT.

V usage is TRBV7-2 and J usage is TRBJ1-4; 9 bases match TRBD1. From germline, CDR1 is SGHTA and CDR2 FQGNSA. V was pared by 2 bases and J by 8 bases, with 3 bases of the junction left unmatched. The CDR3 consists of 14 residues. CDR3 in DNA: TGTGCCAGCAGCTTATGGACAGGGGACGAAAAACTGTTTTTT. This encodes CASSLWTGDEKLFF.

The sample holds one count of this clone. This chain joins TRBV9 and TRBJ1-3, with 10 bases fitting TRBD1. Unmatched junction bases numbered 17, after V lost 4 bases and J lost 1 base. CDR3 length: 20 residues. Germline V lookup: CDR1 SGDLS, CDR2 YYNGEE. CDR3 sequence reads: CASSLPGTGTGVGSGNTIYF. CDR3 bases: TGTGCCAGCAGCCTCCCCGGTACCGGGACAGGGGTCGGTTCTGGAAACACCATATATTTT.